The sequence of this T cell receptor beta chain was determined in a study of siplizumab effects on memory and regulatory T cells. The method was immunoSEQ multiplex PCR; TCRdb's version includes in-frame clones alone and lacks a portion of them. The repertoire holds some 100,000 clones, with 93% as singletons. The CDR3 consists of 15 residues. Germline-derived CDR1 and CDR2 are GTSNPN and SVGIG (reference sequence). V gave up 4 bases and J gave up 1 base, with 16 bases separating them. The V call is TRBV30, the J call TRBJ1-1; tentatively, D is TRBD1 (5 bases). The sample comprised CD8+ T cells sorted from blood. The sequence was obtained from a human donor in good health. CDR3 amino acids: CAWTKRGSWNTEAFF. CDR3 nucleotide sequence: TGTGCCTGGACGAAGCGGGGCTCCTGGAACACTGAAGCTTTCTTT.